This T cell receptor beta chain emerged from a study of molecular identifiers for immune sequencing clone quantification. Naive CD8 T cells were FACS-sorted by CD8+CD4-CCR7+CD45RA+ markers. As previously described, bulk TCR libraries were made using listed TCR primers. TCRdb redid the calling of the PCR reads with MiXCR, one entry per CDR3 protein. The sample holds hundreds of thousands of distinct CDR3 sequences, about a quarter seen once. This clonotype occurred once. The TCR comes from a human donor in good health. Some libraries in this study had Jurkat cell RNA spiked in. The material sequenced was naive CD8+ T cells from blood, with Jurkat cell RNA spiked in. Noted subset: FACS-sorted CD8+CD4-CCR7+CD45RA+ naive T cells.

The CDR3: CASSQATSSRTDTQYF. The CDR3 DNA reads as TGCGCCAGCAGCCAAGCAACTAGCTCACGCACAGATACGCAGTATTTT. The chain couples TRBV4-1 to TRBJ2-3, with D possibly TRBD2 on 6 matching bases. This CDR3 is 16 amino acids long. Trimming took off 1 base at V and 1 base at J, with 12 bases between the two ends. CDR1 MGHRA and CDR2 YSYEKL come from the germline V gene.